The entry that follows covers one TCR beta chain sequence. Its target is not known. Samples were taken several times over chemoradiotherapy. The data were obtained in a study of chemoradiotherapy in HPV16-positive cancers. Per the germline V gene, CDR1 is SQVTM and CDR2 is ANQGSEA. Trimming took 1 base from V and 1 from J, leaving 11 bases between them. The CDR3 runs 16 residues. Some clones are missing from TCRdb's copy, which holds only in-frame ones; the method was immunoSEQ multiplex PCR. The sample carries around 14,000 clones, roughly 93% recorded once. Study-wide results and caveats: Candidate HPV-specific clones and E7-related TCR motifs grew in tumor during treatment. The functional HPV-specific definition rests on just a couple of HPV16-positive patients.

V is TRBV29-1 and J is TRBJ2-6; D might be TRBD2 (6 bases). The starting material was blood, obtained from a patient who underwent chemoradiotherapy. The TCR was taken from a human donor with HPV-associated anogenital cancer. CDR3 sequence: CSVEGIGGSGANVLTF. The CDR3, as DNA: TGCAGCGTTGAAGGAATTGGGGGGTCTGGGGCCAACGTCCTGACTTTC. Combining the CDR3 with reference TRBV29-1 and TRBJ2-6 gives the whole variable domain SAVISQKPSRDICQRGTSLTIQCQVDSQVTMMFWYRQQPGQSLTLIATANQGSEATYESGFVIDKFPISRPNLTFSTLTVSNMSPEDSSIYLCSVEGIGGSGANVLTFGAGSRLTVL.